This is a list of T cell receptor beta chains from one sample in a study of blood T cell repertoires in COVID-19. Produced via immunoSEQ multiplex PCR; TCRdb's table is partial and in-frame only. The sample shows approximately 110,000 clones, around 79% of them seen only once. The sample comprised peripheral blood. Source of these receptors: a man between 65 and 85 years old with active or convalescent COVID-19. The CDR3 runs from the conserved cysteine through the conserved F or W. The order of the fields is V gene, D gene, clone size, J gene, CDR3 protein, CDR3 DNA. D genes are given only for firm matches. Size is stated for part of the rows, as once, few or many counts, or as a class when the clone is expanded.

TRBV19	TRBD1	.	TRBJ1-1	CASSTRTGRGNTEAFF	TGTGCCAGTAGTACCAGGACAGGCCGAGGGAACACTGAAGCTTTCTTT
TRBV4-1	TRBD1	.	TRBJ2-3	CASSQVGDRNTDTQYF	TGCGCCAGCAGCCAAGTTGGGGACAGGAACACAGATACGCAGTATTTT
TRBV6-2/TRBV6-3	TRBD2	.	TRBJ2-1	CASSYPASGRVSDEQFF	TGTGCCAGCAGTTACCCGGCTAGCGGGAGAGTTAGCGATGAGCAGTTCTTC
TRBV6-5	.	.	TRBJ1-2	CASRDSPSNYGYTF	TGTGCCAGCAGAGACAGTCCTTCTAACTATGGCTACACCTTC
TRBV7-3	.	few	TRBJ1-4	CASSRTGGEKLFF	TGTGCCAGCAGCCGGACTGGAGGCGAAAAACTGTTTTTT
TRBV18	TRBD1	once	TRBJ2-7	CASSPTGQGGSYEQYF	TGTGCCAGCTCCCCTACGGGACAGGGAGGGTCCTACGAGCAGTACTTC
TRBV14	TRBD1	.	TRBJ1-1	CASSLLSPGQIEAFF	TGTGCCAGCAGCCTACTAAGCCCGGGACAGATTGAAGCTTTCTTT
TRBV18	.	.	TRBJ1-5	CASSPRQNSNQPQHF	TGTGCCAGCTCACCTCGACAGAATAGCAATCAGCCCCAGCATTTT
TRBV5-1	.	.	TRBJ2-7	CASSPGAPAVIYEQYF	TGCGCCAGCAGCCCGGGAGCCCCGGCGGTTATATACGAGCAGTACTTC
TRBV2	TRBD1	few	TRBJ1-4	CASSDVGQGNEKLFF	TGTGCCAGCAGTGATGTCGGACAGGGAAATGAAAAACTGTTTTTT
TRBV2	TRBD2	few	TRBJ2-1	CASLGGLADYNEQFF	TGTGCCAGCTTAGGGGGACTAGCTGATTACAATGAGCAGTTCTTC
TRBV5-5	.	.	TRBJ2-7	CASSLGLGRLYEQYF	TGTGCCAGCAGCTTAGGACTCGGACGACTCTACGAGCAGTACTTC
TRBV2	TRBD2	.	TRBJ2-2	CASSVAGREDTGELFF	TGTGCCAGCAGCGTGGCAGGGCGGGAGGACACCGGGGAGCTGTTTTTT
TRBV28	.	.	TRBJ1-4	CASSLTGATNEKLFF	TGTGCCAGCAGTCTTACAGGCGCAACTAATGAAAAACTGTTTTTT
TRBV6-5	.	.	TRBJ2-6	CASYRAFSGANVLTF	TGTGCCAGCTACAGAGCCTTCTCTGGGGCCAACGTCCTGACTTTC
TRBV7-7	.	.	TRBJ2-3	CASRVSTLASDTQYF	TGTGCTAGCAGAGTTTCAACCCTAGCAAGCGATACGCAGTATTTT
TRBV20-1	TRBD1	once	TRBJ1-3	CSASNRGQGNTIYF	TGCAGTGCTAGTAACAGGGGGCAAGGAAACACCATATATTTT
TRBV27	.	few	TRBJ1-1	CASSLGGEAFF	TGTGCCAGCAGTTTGGGAGGGGAAGCTTTCTTT
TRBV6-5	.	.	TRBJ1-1	CASTRTENTEAFF	TGTGCCAGCACCCGGACAGAAAACACTGAAGCTTTCTTT
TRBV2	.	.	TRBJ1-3	CASSEAGAGNTIYF	TGTGCCAGCAGTGAGGCTGGGGCAGGAAACACCATATATTTT
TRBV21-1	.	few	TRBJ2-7	CASRTVRPYEQYF	TGTGCCAGCAGAACGGTACGTCCCTACGAGCAGTACTTC
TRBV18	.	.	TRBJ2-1	CASSPRARADEQFF	TGTGCCAGCTCACCTAGGGCCAGGGCCGATGAGCAGTTCTTC
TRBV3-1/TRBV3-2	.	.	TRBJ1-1	CASRGHTEAFF	TGTGCCAGCAGAGGACATACTGAAGCTTTCTTT
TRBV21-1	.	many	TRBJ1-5	CASSDQPQHF	TGTGCCAGCTCTGATCAGCCCCAGCATTTT
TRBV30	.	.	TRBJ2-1	CAWSVTDNEQFF	TGTGCCTGGAGTGTAACTGACAATGAGCAGTTCTTC
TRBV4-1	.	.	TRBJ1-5	CASSQGPQSRFQPQHF	TGCGCCAGCAGCCAAGGCCCTCAGTCGCGGTTTCAGCCCCAGCATTTT
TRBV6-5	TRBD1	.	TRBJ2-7	CASSSHRGQDEQYF	TGTGCCAGCAGCTCCCACAGGGGGCAGGACGAGCAGTACTTC
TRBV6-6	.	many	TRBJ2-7	CASGTSGEQYF	TGTGCCAGCGGTACGAGCGGCGAGCAGTACTTC
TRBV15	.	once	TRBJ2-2	CATGQKGELFF	TGTGCCACCGGACAGAAGGGGGAGCTGTTTTTT
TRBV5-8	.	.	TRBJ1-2	CASSLSNYGYTF	TGTGCCAGCAGCCTTTCTAACTATGGCTACACCTTC
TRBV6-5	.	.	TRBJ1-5	CASSYHPGVQPQHF	TGTGCCAGCAGTTACCATCCAGGGGTCCAGCCCCAGCATTTT
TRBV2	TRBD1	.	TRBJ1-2	CASSGGQGRGYTF	TGTGCCAGCAGTGGGGGACAGGGACGTGGCTACACCTTC
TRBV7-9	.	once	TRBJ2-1	CASSVRYNEQFF	TGTGCCAGCAGCGTTAGATACAATGAGCAGTTCTTC
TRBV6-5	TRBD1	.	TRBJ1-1	CASSSTTGSVQAFF	TGTGCCAGCAGTTCTACGACAGGGTCTGTTCAAGCTTTCTTT
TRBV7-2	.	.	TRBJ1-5	CASSLATASNQPQHF	TGTGCCAGCAGCTTAGCGACAGCTAGCAATCAGCCCCAGCATTTT
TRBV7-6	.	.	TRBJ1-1	CASSLVIGAPTEAFF	TGTGCCAGCAGCTTAGTCATTGGGGCCCCCACTGAAGCTTTCTTT
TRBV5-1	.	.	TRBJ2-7	CASSLGAYEQYF	TGCGCCAGCAGCTTAGGAGCCTACGAGCAGTACTTC
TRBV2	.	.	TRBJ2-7	CASSTELYEQYF	TGTGCCAGCAGTACAGAACTCTACGAGCAGTACTTC
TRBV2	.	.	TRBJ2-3	CASSGARDTQYF	TGTGCCAGCAGTGGGGCACGGGATACGCAGTATTTT
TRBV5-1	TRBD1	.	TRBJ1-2	CASSFAGTGESYGYTF	TGCGCCAGCAGCTTCGCCGGGACAGGGGAGTCCTATGGCTACACCTTC
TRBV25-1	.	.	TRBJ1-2	CASSGQANNYGYTF	TGTGCCAGCAGTGGACAGGCTAATAACTATGGCTACACCTTC
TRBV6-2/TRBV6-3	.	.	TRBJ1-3	CASSPTRGNTIYF	TGTGCCAGCAGCCCCACGCGGGGAAACACCATATATTTT
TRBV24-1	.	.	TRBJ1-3	CATSDPREAGNTIYF	TGTGCCACCAGTGATCCCCGGGAAGCTGGAAACACCATATATTTT
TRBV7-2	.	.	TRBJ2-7	CASSFSAGLSSYEQYF	TGTGCCAGCAGTTTTAGCGCGGGACTGAGCTCCTACGAGCAGTACTTC
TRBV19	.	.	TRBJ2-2	CASSYQGGTGELFF	TGTGCCAGTAGTTACCAGGGAGGCACCGGGGAGCTGTTTTTT
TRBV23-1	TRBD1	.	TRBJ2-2	CASSQPARQGPVPGELFF	TGCGCCAGCAGTCAACCTGCTCGACAGGGTCCTGTACCCGGGGAGCTGTTTTTT
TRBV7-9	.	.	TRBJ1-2	CASSLGRGERGYTF	TGTGCCAGCAGCTTAGGGCGGGGCGAAAGGGGCTACACCTTC
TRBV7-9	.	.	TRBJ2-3	CASSTLGPGEDTQYF	TGTGCCAGCAGCACCTTGGGACCAGGGGAAGATACGCAGTATTTT
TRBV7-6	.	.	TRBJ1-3	CASSLQGPPFGNTIYF	TGTGCCAGCAGCTTACAGGGGCCGCCTTTTGGGAACACCATATATTTT
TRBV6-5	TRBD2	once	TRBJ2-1	CASSLRLASNEQFF	TGTGCCAGCAGTTTGCGACTAGCCTCCAATGAGCAGTTCTTC
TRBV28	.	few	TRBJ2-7	CASSFTPAGSDSYEQYF	TGTGCCAGCAGTTTTACCCCCGCCGGGTCCGACTCCTACGAGCAGTACTTC
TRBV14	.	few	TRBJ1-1	CASSQGLQGRTEAFF	TGTGCCAGCAGCCAAGGGCTACAGGGACGAACTGAAGCTTTCTTT
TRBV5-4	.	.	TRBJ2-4	CASSLVGENIQYF	TGTGCCAGCAGCTTGGTAGGGGAAAACATTCAGTACTTC